This T cell receptor beta chain was identified during a study of blood T cell repertoires in COVID-19. Study details: Sites across the United States, Italy and Spain contributed samples from acute and convalescent COVID-19. Nucleic acid was either cDNA or gDNA, and it came from T cells, B-cell-depleted T cells, or PBMCs.

Original processing notes: Amplifying reference gene primers gave estimates of nucleated cell counts. Profiled with immunoSEQ multiplex PCR; TCRdb holds only in-frame clones, not every one. V and J calls and clone size are as listed in that table; D and trimming were resolved from the DNA. The table includes around 200,000 clones, around 84% detected once. The CDR3 contains 18 residues. V trimming: 4 bases; J trimming: 2 bases; junction bases outside the gene matches: 15. Germline lookup yields CDR1 SGHRS and CDR2 YFSETQ. The specimen was peripheral blood. The chain links TRBV5-1 to TRBJ1-1; TRBD1 matches 9 bases. The TCR comes from a woman of 80 years or more with acute or convalescent COVID-19. In nucleotides, the CDR3 is TGCGCCAGCAGCCAACTGACGACAGGGGGACTCTCAAACACTGAAGCTTTCTTT. This translates into CASSQLTTGGLSNTEAFF.